Listed below are T cell receptor beta chains from one sample, sequenced in a study of T cells expressing NK-cell markers. TCRdb reprocessed the 5' RACE reads, keeping one entry per CDR3 protein, no DNA. The sample totals about 140,000 distinct CDR3 sequences; its top ten clones hold roughly an eighth. Sequencing input: blood T cells: a sorted CD56 or NKG2C T cell subset, CD4+ or CD8+ T cells, or bulk PBMC T cells (not recorded which). The source is a man younger than 35 in good health. Each CDR3 is given with its conserved first and last residue.

v_call,j_call,cdr3_aa
TRBV7-9,TRBJ2-7,CASSSPESTYYEQYF
TRBV15,TRBJ2-1,CATMGGPSYNEQFF
TRBV6-5,TRBJ2-1,CASSWGEGLGNEQFF
TRBV20-1,TRBJ2-7,CSALDRSHSYEQYF
TRBV4-1,TRBJ2-7,CASSHPGTGRSEQYF
TRBV5-1,TRBJ2-1,CASSSKVKPGYEQFF
TRBV6-5,TRBJ2-1,CASSYSTSSGEQFF
TRBV4-3,TRBJ2-1,CASSQDSGSAYNEQFF
TRBV4-3,TRBJ2-1,CASSQEASGYYNEQFF
TRBV2,TRBJ1-5,CASSEVSTPNQPQHF
TRBV2,TRBJ2-1,CASSDRSQPFF
TRBV12-3/TRBV12-4,TRBJ2-7,CASRQVGYEQYF
TRBV5-4,TRBJ1-2,CASSLMADGKYGYTF
TRBV4-1,TRBJ2-3,CASSHRLAGDQDTQYF
TRBV19,TRBJ1-6,CASMDRGSPLHF
TRBV12-3/TRBV12-4,TRBJ2-1,CASQGQGAFDEQFF
TRBV7-2,TRBJ1-1,CASSLASLEAFF
TRBV3-1,TRBJ1-5,CASSQAGQGRDQPQHF
TRBV4-2,TRBJ2-5,CASSNGDQETQYF
TRBV29-1,TRBJ2-5,CSVERQLAGTVETQYF
TRBV28,TRBJ1-5,CASRSEDRVYQPQHF
TRBV7-2,TRBJ2-7,CASSLGGTVTYEQYF
TRBV30,TRBJ2-1,CAWSPVGYRQFF
TRBV19,TRBJ2-1,CATIAGAGYNEQFF
TRBV7-9,TRBJ2-7,CASSRGRNEQYF
TRBV28,TRBJ2-7,CASGDPASYEQYF
TRBV19,TRBJ2-2,CASSIRFGGRPGELFF
TRBV12-3/TRBV12-4,TRBJ2-7,CASSPFGRADEQYF
TRBV3-1,TRBJ1-5,CASSQGDSIRQPQHF
TRBV29-1,TRBJ1-2,CSVEMTGSYTF
TRBV12-3/TRBV12-4,TRBJ1-6,CASSNRGGNSPLHF
TRBV27,TRBJ2-3,CASSFRHQYADTQYF
TRBV7-9,TRBJ2-4,CASSLGMENIQYF
TRBV20-1,TRBJ2-1,CSARGLAANEQFF
TRBV11-1,TRBJ1-1,CASSPDRAMNTEAFF
TRBV2,TRBJ1-3,CASAIEPLPPGNTIYF
TRBV5-1,TRBJ2-3,CASSSTPGEADTQYF
TRBV25-1,TRBJ1-2,CASSEDSGGETGYTF
TRBV15,TRBJ2-7,CATSRETGLAHEQYF
TRBV6-5,TRBJ2-7,CASSYSSKGDEQYF
TRBV3-1,TRBJ2-1,CASRPGPSRDEQFF
TRBV5-1,TRBJ2-1,CASSPWRDGYNEQFF
TRBV2,TRBJ2-1,CASPTPNEQFF
TRBV6-5,TRBJ1-4,CASSYEWGGNEKLFF
TRBV29-1,TRBJ1-4,CSAPGQGEKLFF
TRBV6-1,TRBJ2-4,CASSDIAKNIQYF
TRBV6-1,TRBJ2-2,CATSAGESVTGELFF
TRBV6-5,TRBJ2-2,CASSYAVAPNTGELFF
TRBV29-1,TRBJ1-5,CSVQGPGTNQPQHF
TRBV6-6,TRBJ2-3,CASRGRDTQYF
TRBV10-3,TRBJ1-2,CAISEWDRRNNYGYTF